This T cell receptor (beta chain) was recorded in a study of T cells in Graves' hyperthyroidism and ophthalmopathy. General study points: Ophthalmopathy was separated from stable hyperthyroidism by a 13 V-J model.

The sample holds a few counts of this clonotype. Its antigen is currently unknown. The CDR3 runs 12 residues. With 4 bases clipped from V and 8 bases from J, the junction kept 5 bases outside the gene matches. Germline V gene sequence: CDR1 SGHRS, CDR2 YFSETQ. TCR beta CDR3 regions were amplified from RNA transcripts. During a first-round RT-PCR of the TCR CDR3, the HTBI primer set was used. Each CDR3 protein is one row after TCRdb ran MiXCR on the multiplex PCR reads. The sample lists some 760,000 distinct CDR3 sequences; around 13% were seen once. Exclusion of patients followed from uncontrolled infection, other autoimmune disease, pregnancy or lactation.

V and J are TRBV5-1 and TRBJ1-2; 7 positions agree with TRBD1. The sequenced material came from blood. The sequence was obtained from a woman aged 18-29 years with Graves' hyperthyroidism. The CDR3 DNA follows: TGCGCCAGCAGCCTCCAGGACAGGGGCTACACCTTC. Protein: CASSLQDRGYTF.